Listed below are T cell receptor beta chains from one sample, sequenced in a study of cytomegalovirus exposure and HLA in healthy donors. The data were produced by immunoSEQ multiplex PCR, yet TCRdb's version contains in-frame clones alone and is incomplete. The sample yields some 130,000 clones, approximately 70% seen once. Material for sequencing was PBMCs. The receptors shown here come from a human donor in good health. The CDR3 runs from the conserved cysteine through the conserved F or W. The D gene is left open where the match is weak. Some rows have no size entry. The others give once, few or many, or a class for an expanded clone.

15,once,TRBV28,-,TRBJ2-4,CASSLGVVAKNIQYF,TGTGCCAGCAGCCTCGGTGTAGTCGCCAAAAACATTCAGTACTTC
14,-,TRBV10-3,TRBD1,TRBJ2-5,CAAKPGQGRETQYF,TGTGCCGCGAAACCGGGACAGGGGAGAGAGACCCAGTACTTC
14,-,TRBV19,TRBD1,TRBJ1-5,CASTVTGGGQPQHF,TGTGCCAGTACCGTCACAGGGGGCGGTCAGCCCCAGCATTTT
13,once,TRBV18,-,TRBJ2-7,CASSPSDSYEQYF,TGTGCCAGCTCACCGAGCGACTCCTACGAGCAGTACTTC
12,few,TRBV7-2,-,TRBJ2-7,CASSLRTYEQYF,TGTGCCAGCAGCCTCCGGACTTACGAGCAGTACTTC
14,-,TRBV7-9,TRBD1,TRBJ1-2,CASSLPGQDYGYTF,TGTGCCAGCAGCTTACCTGGACAGGACTATGGCTACACCTTC
15,-,TRBV6-5,TRBD1,TRBJ2-7,CASSYFTGEFYEQYF,TGTGCCAGCAGTTATTTTACAGGGGAATTTTACGAGCAGTACTTC
15,-,TRBV28,-,TRBJ2-7,CASSLAGKGSYEQYF,TGTGCCAGCAGTCTGGCAGGTAAAGGCTCCTACGAGCAGTACTTC
14,-,TRBV7-9,TRBD2,TRBJ2-7,CASTGLAGAQEQYF,TGTGCCAGCACGGGACTAGCGGGAGCTCAGGAGCAGTACTTC
17,once,TRBV18,TRBD2,TRBJ2-1,CASSPRDYRLDYNEQFF,TGTGCCAGCTCACCCCGGGACTACCGATTGGATTACAATGAGCAGTTCTTC
15,few,TRBV7-2,TRBD2,TRBJ2-1,CASSSTSTSENEQFF,TGTGCCAGCAGCTCGACTTCTACTAGCGAGAATGAGCAGTTCTTC
14,few,TRBV28,TRBD1,TRBJ1-2,CASSPPDRAGGYTF,TGTGCCAGCAGCCCCCCGGACAGGGCGGGTGGCTACACCTTC
17,-,TRBV10-3,TRBD2,TRBJ2-1,CAISEFGAGLSNNEQFF,TGTGCCATCAGTGAGTTTGGAGCGGGACTGTCAAACAATGAGCAGTTCTTC
16,-,TRBV5-6,TRBD1,TRBJ1-5,CASSFGTDYEGQPQHF,TGTGCCAGCAGCTTTGGGACAGACTACGAGGGGCAGCCCCAGCATTTT
14,-,TRBV18,TRBD1,TRBJ1-2,CASSPPTGVYGYTF,TGTGCCAGCTCACCACCAACAGGGGTATATGGCTACACCTTC
15,-,TRBV18,TRBD1,TRBJ2-7,CASSPPGQGGGEQYF,TGTGCCAGCTCACCACCGGGACAGGGTGGTGGGGAGCAGTACTTC
15,-,TRBV19,TRBD2,TRBJ2-1,CASSRLAGVSDEQFF,TGTGCCAGTAGTAGACTAGCGGGAGTTAGTGATGAGCAGTTCTTC
16,-,TRBV5-8,TRBD2,TRBJ2-5,CASSYRLAGGQETQYF,TGTGCCAGCAGCTACCGACTAGCGGGAGGCCAAGAGACCCAGTACTTC
16,-,TRBV18,-,TRBJ2-2,CASSPSSVANTGELFF,TGTGCCAGCTCACCATCTAGCGTAGCGAACACCGGGGAGCTGTTTTTT
13,-,TRBV6-1,TRBD2,TRBJ2-1,CASILREGREQFF,TGTGCCAGCATTCTTCGGGAGGGCCGGGAGCAGTTCTTC
15,once,TRBV6-4,-,TRBJ1-2,CASSVLPGENYGYTF,TGTGCCAGCAGTGTCCTTCCTGGGGAGAACTATGGCTACACCTTC
14,few,TRBV6-5,TRBD1,TRBJ2-1,CASRPGTANNEQFF,TGTGCCAGCAGACCTGGGACAGCCAACAATGAGCAGTTCTTC
15,few,TRBV19,-,TRBJ1-5,CASSISSAGGQPQHF,TGTGCCAGTAGTATAAGTTCGGCAGGAGGGCAGCCCCAGCATTTT
15,few,TRBV6-1,-,TRBJ1-2,CASSEVFTENYGYTF,TGTGCCAGCAGTGAAGTATTCACGGAGAACTATGGCTACACCTTC
17,-,TRBV5-1,TRBD2,TRBJ2-7,CASSLGLAGGGGYEQYF,TGCGCCAGCAGCTTGGGGCTAGCGGGGGGAGGAGGCTACGAGCAGTACTTC
13,-,TRBV7-2,-,TRBJ1-5,CASSLSSGQPQHF,TGTGCCTCTAGTTTGTCAAGTGGTCAGCCCCAGCATTTT
14,-,TRBV2,TRBD1,TRBJ1-1,CASTKTGGATEAFF,TGTGCCAGCACTAAGACAGGGGGGGCCACTGAAGCTTTCTTT
15,-,TRBV21-1,-,TRBJ2-3,CASSPPGKVTDTQYF,TGTGCCAGCAGCCCTCCCGGGAAGGTCACAGATACGCAGTATTTT
15,once,TRBV19,-,TRBJ1-5,CASSIGPIVNQPQHF,TGTGCCAGTAGTATTGGTCCTATAGTCAATCAGCCCCAGCATTTT
11,-,TRBV28,-,TRBJ1-2,CASSSTGGYTF,TGTGCCAGCAGTTCGACAGGCGGCTACACCTTC
16,-,TRBV7-6,-,TRBJ2-2,CASSLDRRENTGELFF,TGTGCCAGCAGCTTAGATCGGCGGGAGAACACCGGGGAGCTGTTTTTT
15,few,TRBV6-6,TRBD1,TRBJ1-1,CASSYFDRGNTEAFF,TGTGCCAGCAGTTATTTCGACAGGGGGAACACTGAAGCTTTCTTT
16,-,TRBV5-6,-,TRBJ2-1,CASSLAGRGTAVGQFF,TGTGCCAGCAGCTTGGCCGGACGGGGTACCGCCGTGGGGCAGTTCTTC
14,-,TRBV2,TRBD1,TRBJ2-3,CASSKSGGTDTQYF,TGTGCCAGCAGCAAGTCAGGGGGAACAGATACGCAGTATTTT
15,once,TRBV28,-,TRBJ2-7,CASSPLAYSSYEQYF,TGTGCCAGCAGCCCACTAGCATACAGCTCCTACGAGCAGTACTTC
12,-,TRBV11-3,TRBD1,TRBJ2-7,CASSLRDSEQYF,TGTGCCAGCAGCTTAAGGGACAGCGAGCAGTACTTC
14,few,TRBV27,-,TRBJ2-7,CASSFVQDHYEQYF,TGTGCCAGCAGTTTCGTACAGGACCATTACGAGCAGTACTTC
15,-,TRBV15,-,TRBJ1-2,CATSTRSAGDYGYTF,TGTGCCACCAGCACACGATCCGCAGGGGACTATGGCTACACCTTC
12,-,TRBV27,-,TRBJ2-5,CASSLKGETQYF,TGTGCCAGCAGTTTAAAGGGGGAGACCCAGTACTTC
14,-,TRBV4-3,-,TRBJ1-1,CASSQQAMNTEAFF,TGCGCCAGCAGCCAGCAGGCCATGAACACTGAAGCTTTCTTT
14,-,TRBV2,-,TRBJ1-4,CASRLTATNEKLFF,TGTGCCAGCAGGCTTACAGCAACTAATGAAAAACTGTTTTTT
13,-,TRBV6-5,-,TRBJ1-2,CASRRTENYGYTF,TGTGCCAGCAGGCGGACAGAAAACTATGGCTACACCTTC
14,-,TRBV29-1,-,TRBJ2-5,CSVEKLEGDETQYF,TGCAGCGTTGAGAAACTAGAGGGGGATGAGACCCAGTACTTC
18,-,TRBV27,TRBD1,TRBJ2-6,CASSSTGTGVAGANVLTF,TGTGCCAGCAGTTCCACCGGGACAGGGGTGGCTGGGGCCAACGTCCTGACTTTC
15,-,TRBV5-6,TRBD1,TRBJ2-7,CASSRNGQGWYEQYF,TGTGCCAGCAGCCGAAATGGACAGGGGTGGTACGAGCAGTACTTC
15,-,TRBV9,TRBD1,TRBJ2-3,CASSGQGVGTDTQYF,TGTGCCAGCAGCGGACAGGGGGTTGGCACAGATACGCAGTATTTT
10,-,TRBV7-2,-,TRBJ2-7,CASSAGEQYF,TGTGCCAGCAGCGCGGGAGAGCAGTACTTC
15,-,TRBV12-5,TRBD2,TRBJ2-3,CASGRTSGVTDTQYF,TGTGCTAGTGGTCGGACTAGCGGAGTCACAGATACGCAGTATTTT
15,-,TRBV2,TRBD2,TRBJ2-4,CASTGTSGPLGVQYF,TGTGCCAGCACTGGGACTAGCGGGCCCCTCGGCGTTCAGTACTTC